This note documents a single T cell receptor (beta chain) sequence. This entry is derived from a study of cytotoxic CD8 clonotypes in ibrutinib-treated CLL. Study context: The patients comprised some twelve relapsed/refractory and about 15 treatment-naive cases, some 17 IGHV unmutated. Samples averaged roughly 260,000 productive templates and about 94,000 productive rearrangements.

Data came from immunoSEQ multiplex PCR; TCRdb stores just in-frame clones and leaves some out. The sample holds around 70,000 clones, around 82% seen once. The length of the CDR3 is 15 residues. V was clipped by 9 bases and J by 7 bases; unmatched bases: 15. Germline CDR1 is SNHLY and CDR2 is FYNNEI. PBMCs were cryopreserved, and approximately 1.8 micrograms of genomic DNA from them went into TCR beta libraries. The sequences come from PBMCs, collected at disease progression, from a patient treated with ibrutinib. The chain couples TRBV2 to TRBJ2-3; TRBD2 matches 8 bases. The TCR comes from a human donor with chronic lymphocytic leukemia. In DNA, the CDR3 is TGTGCCAGGAACGCGGGGGGCCTGGCACGAAATACGCAGTATTTT. Its translation is CARNAGGLARNTQYF.